This is a list of T cell receptor beta chains from one sample in a study of blood T cell repertoires in COVID-19. The repertoire was sequenced with immunoSEQ multiplex PCR; TCRdb's copy has only in-frame clones and lacks some. This table holds 250,000 to 300,000 clones, roughly nine tenths found once. Sequenced sample: peripheral blood. Source of these receptors: a woman aged 25-40 years with COVID-19, enrolled during active disease. Both conserved end residues are part of each CDR3. A D gene is named only where the DNA matches it firmly. Size is stated for part of the rows, as once, few or many counts, or as a class when the clone is expanded.

J gene | clone size | D gene | V gene | CDR3 DNA | CDR3 protein
TRBJ1-5 | . | . | TRBV19 | TGTGCCAGTACCGATCAGCCCCAGCATTTT | CASTDQPQHF
TRBJ1-6 | . | . | TRBV9 | TGTGCCAGCAGCGCCCTCGAGGCACATTCACCCCTCCACTTT | CASSALEAHSPLHF
TRBJ1-5 | . | . | TRBV19 | TGTGCCAGTAGTACCTCGAGGGGCAATCAGCCCCAGCATTTT | CASSTSRGNQPQHF
TRBJ2-5 | . | . | TRBV3-1/TRBV3-2 | TGTGCCAGCAGCCAGCCTATAAGAGCCCTCCCGTACTTC | CASSQPIRALPYF
TRBJ2-3 | . | . | TRBV29-1 | TGCAGCGTTGTACCAGGGGCAGATACGCAGTATTTT | CSVVPGADTQYF
TRBJ2-1 | once | . | TRBV24-1 | TGTGCCACCAGTGGGTGGGGCGGAGGGAGCTCCTACAATGAGCAGTTCTTC | CATSGWGGGSSYNEQFF
TRBJ1-2 | . | . | TRBV7-9 | TGTGCCAGCAGCCAAACTTCCTCCTATGGCTACACCTTC | CASSQTSSYGYTF
TRBJ1-2 | . | . | TRBV19 | TGTGCCAGTAGCATGCGGCTACGGACTCCCGGCTACACCTTC | CASSMRLRTPGYTF
TRBJ2-5 | . | TRBD2 | TRBV2 | TGTGCCAGCAGTGATGTAGGTAGCGGGGGGCCACAAGAGACCCAGTACTTC | CASSDVGSGGPQETQYF
TRBJ1-2 | once | TRBD1 | TRBV19 | TGTGCCAGTAGTGTCCAAGGACAGGCGTGGGATGGCTACACCTTC | CASSVQGQAWDGYTF
TRBJ1-5 | . | . | TRBV27 | TGTGCCAGCAGTTTATCCACAGATCAGCCCCAGCATTTT | CASSLSTDQPQHF
TRBJ2-5 | . | . | TRBV6-1 | TGTGCCAGCAGTGAACGGGGGGAGACCCAGTACTTC | CASSERGETQYF
TRBJ2-4 | once | TRBD1 | TRBV6-5 | TGTGCCAGCAGTTGGGACCGGGACAGGTCTAAAAACATTCAGTACTTC | CASSWDRDRSKNIQYF
TRBJ1-2 | . | TRBD1 | TRBV2 | TGTGCCAGATACACAGGGGTAGAATATGGCTACACCTTC | CARYTGVEYGYTF
TRBJ2-7 | . | . | TRBV5-4 | TGTGCCAGCAGCTCACTTCCAACCTCCTACGAGCAGTACTTC | CASSSLPTSYEQYF
TRBJ1-2 | . | TRBD1 | TRBV9 | TGTGCCAGCAGGACACAGGGGAACTATGGCTACACCTTC | CASRTQGNYGYTF
TRBJ1-2 | . | . | TRBV11-2 | TGTGCCAGCAGCTCCACAGCTAACTATGGCTACACCTTC | CASSSTANYGYTF
TRBJ1-2 | once | TRBD1 | TRBV6-5 | TGTGCCAGCATCGGGACAGGGGAACTTAACTATGGCTACACCTTC | CASIGTGELNYGYTF
TRBJ2-5 | . | TRBD2 | TRBV6-5 | TGTGCCAGCAGACCCGGGACTAGCAAGGCCGGGGCCCAGTACTTC | CASRPGTSKAGAQYF
TRBJ2-5 | . | TRBD2 | TRBV11-2 | TGTGCCAGCAGCCTTCAGCGGGGGAAAGAGACCCAGTACTTC | CASSLQRGKETQYF
TRBJ1-5 | . | . | TRBV15 | TGTGCCACCAGCTTTTCGGGGGGAGGCAATCAGCCCCAGCATTTT | CATSFSGGGNQPQHF
TRBJ2-3 | once | TRBD2 | TRBV6-5 | TGTGCCAGCAGTTACTTGGGGCGGGGGGGCACAGATACGCAGTATTTT | CASSYLGRGGTDTQYF
TRBJ1-3 | . | . | TRBV6-1 | TGTGCCAGCAGTGAAGGGACAGCCGGAAACACCATATATTTT | CASSEGTAGNTIYF
TRBJ2-1 | . | TRBD2 | TRBV9 | TGTGCCAGCAGGGATCCTAGCGGGGCCCCGGAGCAGTTCTTC | CASRDPSGAPEQFF
TRBJ1-1 | . | . | TRBV28 | TGTGCCAGCAGTTCCGATCGATGGGGGCGAGACACTGAAGCTTTCTTT | CASSSDRWGRDTEAFF
TRBJ2-7 | . | TRBD2 | TRBV5-1 | TGCGCCAGCAGCTTTGAGGGAGGGTACGAGCAGTACTTC | CASSFEGGYEQYF
TRBJ2-6 | . | TRBD1 | TRBV5-5 | TGTGCCAGCAGCGCGCTGGGGTGGGACAGGGACTCTGGGGCCAACGTCCTGACTTTC | CASSALGWDRDSGANVLTF
TRBJ2-1 | once | . | TRBV10-1 | TGCGCCAGCAGCAAATTCCGGGATGAGCAGTTCTTC | CASSKFRDEQFF
TRBJ2-3 | . | . | TRBV11-3 | TGTGCCAGCAGCTTACGCTACTCCACAGATACGCAGTATTTT | CASSLRYSTDTQYF
TRBJ2-5 | . | . | TRBV6-6 | TGTGCCAGCAGCTACTCCGGGGTGCCCCGGGAGACCCAGTACTTC | CASSYSGVPRETQYF
TRBJ2-7 | . | . | TRBV4-1 | TGCGCCAGCAGCCAAGCTCGACTAGGCGACCCCTACGAGCAGTACTTC | CASSQARLGDPYEQYF
TRBJ2-7 | . | TRBD2 | TRBV9 | TGTGCCAGCAGCGTAGCCGGACTAGCGGGGTTCGAGCAGTACTTC | CASSVAGLAGFEQYF
TRBJ1-3 | . | . | TRBV3-1/TRBV3-2 | TGTGCCAGCAGCCAAGTAACCCGCGCTGGAAACACCATATATTTT | CASSQVTRAGNTIYF
TRBJ2-7 | few | . | TRBV7-4 | TGTGCCAGCAGCTTATATGTCAGGGGAGAGAGCTCCTACGAGCAGTACTTC | CASSLYVRGESSYEQYF
TRBJ1-2 | . | TRBD1 | TRBV7-9 | TGTGCCAGCAGCTCAACACAGGGGGGAGTCTATGGCTACACCTTC | CASSSTQGGVYGYTF
TRBJ2-3 | few | TRBD2 | TRBV7-9 | TGTGCCAGCAGCCCGAGGACTAGCGGGGGGGCCGTAGCAGATACGCAGTATTTT | CASSPRTSGGAVADTQYF
TRBJ1-3 | . | . | TRBV3-1/TRBV3-2 | TGTGCCAGCAGCCACCAGGGGCTTGGAAACACCATATATTTT | CASSHQGLGNTIYF
TRBJ2-1 | . | . | TRBV27 | TGTGCCAGCAGTTTTCGGGACTCGAGGGATGAGCAGTTCTTC | CASSFRDSRDEQFF
TRBJ2-3 | . | TRBD2 | TRBV7-8 | TGTGCCAGCAGCCCCTGGACTAGCGGGAGTATGGCTGGCACAGATACGCAGTATTTT | CASSPWTSGSMAGTDTQYF
TRBJ2-1 | . | TRBD2 | TRBV7-8 | TGTGCCAGCAGCCCAGAGTTGACTAGCGGGGGGGCTGAGCAGTTCTTC | CASSPELTSGGAEQFF
TRBJ2-3 | many | TRBD2 | TRBV4-1 | TGCGCCAGCAGCTGGGGACTAGCGGGGGGCTCTAGCACAGATACGCAGTATTTT | CASSWGLAGGSSTDTQYF
TRBJ1-2 | few | TRBD1 | TRBV4-1 | TGCGCCAGCAGCCAAACAGGGGGACGAAGATCCTATGGCTACACCTTC | CASSQTGGRRSYGYTF
TRBJ1-1 | . | . | TRBV27 | TGTGCCAGCAGACAGGGTACTGAAGCTTTCTTT | CASRQGTEAFF
TRBJ2-1 | . | . | TRBV15 | TGTGCCACCAGCAGCGACCGAAGGGGGGGGTCCTACAATGAGCAGTTCTTC | CATSSDRRGGSYNEQFF
TRBJ2-3 | . | . | TRBV2 | TGTGCCAGCAGTAACAGGGCTATTCGGGATACGCAGTATTTT | CASSNRAIRDTQYF
TRBJ2-3 | . | TRBD2 | TRBV6-5 | TGTGCCAGCAGTTTACTCGGCTCGGGGGGAGGAGATACGCAGTATTTT | CASSLLGSGGGDTQYF
TRBJ1-5 | . | TRBD1 | TRBV7-2 | TGTGCCAGCAGCTTCGGACAGGGATGGCCCCAGCATTTT | CASSFGQGWPQHF
TRBJ2-2 | . | . | TRBV19 | TGTGCCAGTAGTATAGATCCCAGTACCGGGGAGCTGTTTTTT | CASSIDPSTGELFF
TRBJ2-5 | . | . | TRBV2 | TGTGCCAGCAGTGTGGTCGTGAGAGAGACCCAGTACTTC | CASSVVVRETQYF
TRBJ2-1 | . | TRBD2 | TRBV6-5 | TGTGCCAGCAGAAACGTAGCGGGGGGGCGTAATGAGCAGTTCTTC | CASRNVAGGRNEQFF
TRBJ1-2 | . | TRBD1 | TRBV19 | TGTGCCAGTAGTATGGGACAGGGGATCTTTGGCTACACCTTC | CASSMGQGIFGYTF